These 9 T cell receptor beta chains were sequenced from one sample in a study of lymphopenia after photon versus proton radiotherapy. Produced via immunoSEQ multiplex PCR; TCRdb's table is partial and in-frame only. The sample contains roughly 30,000 clones, around 90% of which appear only once. The source material was peripheral blood, sampled from a patient treated with photon-based radiotherapy. The receptors shown here come from a woman in her fifties or sixties with pancreatic cancer.

The V gene is TRBV29-1, the J gene TRBJ2-7; D tentatively reads TRBD1 or TRBD2 (6 bases each). CDR1 is SQVTM, CDR2 ANQGSEA, per germline. This CDR3 is built from 13 residues. Trimming stripped 5 bases from V and 2 bases from J, with 13 bases between. This chain's CDR3 is CSVHGGTTYEQYF. For the CDR3, the DNA is TGCAGCGTTCACGGCGGGACAACCTACGAGCAGTACTTC.

The gene calls are TRBV18 and TRBJ1-1; D remains ambiguous. Trimming cost V 2 bases and J 1 base, with 8 bases left between them. Per the germline V gene, CDR1 is KGHSH and CDR2 is LQKENI. CDR3 length equals 14 residues. The DNA for the CDR3 is TGTGCCAGCTCACCAACCGCAGGGAACACTGAAGCTTTCTTT. Amino acid sequence: CASSPTAGNTEAFF.

The chain is built from TRBV5-1 and TRBJ2-7; D is unresolved. The ends were cut back, 3 bases at V and 4 bases at J, with 11 bases in the middle. Germline V gives CDR1 SGHRS, CDR2 YFSETQ. This CDR3 has 13 amino acids. In DNA, the CDR3 is TGCGCCAGCAGCTCTCTGACGGAATACGAGCAGTACTTC. Protein: CASSSLTEYEQYF.

This chain joins TRBV7-2 and TRBJ2-3; D not certain. In germline, CDR1 is SGHTA, CDR2 FQGNSA. Trimming took 1 base from V and 6 from J, leaving 14 bases between them. The CDR3 sequence is 15 residues long. The DNA for the CDR3 is TGTGCCAGCAGCTTAGGTGTCCCCCAGACCGATACGCAGTATTTT. Residues: CASSLGVPQTDTQYF.

In its sample, this clone was seen once. The CDR3 coding sequence is TGTGCCAGCAACGGGGGACTTTACCAAGAGACCCAGTACTTC. This gives the protein CASNGGLYQETQYF. The chain joins TRBV28 to TRBJ2-5; possible D gene TRBD2, 6 bases. The germline V gene has CDR1 MDHEN and CDR2 SYDVKM. The CDR3 consists of 14 residues. Trimming pared 7 bases from V and 0 bases from J, leaving 12 bases between.

This sequence joins TRBV28 and TRBJ2-1; possible D gene TRBD2, 5 bases. The CDR3 is made up of 16 amino acids. V lost 6 bases, J lost 6 bases, and 21 bases lay in between. In germline, CDR1 is MDHEN, CDR2 SYDVKM. The CDR3 DNA reads TGTGCCAGCAGGGTGGGAACTAGAGGACTGGGCAATGAGCAGTTCTTC. It is translated as CASRVGTRGLGNEQFF.

This chain connects TRBV28 to TRBJ2-5; 8 bases line up with TRBD2. The CDR3 spans 16 residues. The V gene's germline CDR1 is MDHEN and CDR2 SYDVKM. Trimming cost V 3 bases and J 2 bases; bases outside gene matches: 8. In nucleotides, the CDR3 is TGTGCCAGCAGTTTGGTTGTTAGCGGGGATCAAGAGACCCAGTACTTC. Translated, it gives CASSLVVSGDQETQYF.

The V and J genes are TRBV7-2 and TRBJ2-7; TRBD1 matches at 7 bases. The trim removed 5 bases at V and 0 bases at J, leaving 7 bases unmatched. Germline CDR1 reads SGHTA; CDR2 reads FQGNSA. The CDR3 consists of 15 residues. CDR3 nucleotide sequence: TGTGCCAGCAGCCCTGGGACAGCATCCTCCTACGAGCAGTACTTC. Protein: CASSPGTASSYEQYF. Using reference TRBV7-2 and TRBJ2-7 for the parts outside the CDR3, the full variable domain is GAGVSQSPSNKVTEKGKDVELRCDPISGHTALYWYRQSLGQGLEFLIYFQGNSAPDKSGLPSDRFSAERTGGSVSTLTIQRTQQEDSAVYLCASSPGTASSYEQYFGPGTRLTVT.

The V gene is TRBV15, the J gene TRBJ2-7; tentatively, D is TRBD2 (6 bases). Trimming stripped 8 bases from V and 2 bases from J, with 13 bases between. CDR1 and CDR2 (germline): LNHNV, YYDKDF (reference sequence). CDR3 size: 13 residues. Here the CDR3 DNA reads TGTGCCACCGCCGGGGGATTGGCCTACGAGCAGTACTTC. Its translation is CATAGGLAYEQYF.